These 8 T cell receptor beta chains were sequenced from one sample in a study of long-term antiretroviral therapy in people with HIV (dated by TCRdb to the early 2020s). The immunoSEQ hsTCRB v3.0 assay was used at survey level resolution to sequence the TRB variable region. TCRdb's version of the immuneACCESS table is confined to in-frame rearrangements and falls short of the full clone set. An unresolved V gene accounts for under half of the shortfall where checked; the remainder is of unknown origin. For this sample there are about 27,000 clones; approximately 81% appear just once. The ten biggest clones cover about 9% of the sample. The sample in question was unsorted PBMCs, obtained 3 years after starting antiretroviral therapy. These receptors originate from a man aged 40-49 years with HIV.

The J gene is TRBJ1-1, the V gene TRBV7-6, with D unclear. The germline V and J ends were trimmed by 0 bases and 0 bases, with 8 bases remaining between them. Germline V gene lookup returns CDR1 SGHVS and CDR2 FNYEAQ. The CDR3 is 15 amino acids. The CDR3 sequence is CASSLAANMNTEAFF. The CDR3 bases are TGTGCCAGCAGCTTAGCGGCGAACATGAACACTGAAGCTTTCTTT.

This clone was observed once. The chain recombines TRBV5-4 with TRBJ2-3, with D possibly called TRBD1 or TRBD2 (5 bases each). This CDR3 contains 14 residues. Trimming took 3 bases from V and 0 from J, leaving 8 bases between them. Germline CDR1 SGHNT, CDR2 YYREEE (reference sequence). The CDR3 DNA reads TGTGCCAGCAGCTCCCGGGACAGCACAGATACGCAGTATTTT. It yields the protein CASSSRDSTDTQYF.

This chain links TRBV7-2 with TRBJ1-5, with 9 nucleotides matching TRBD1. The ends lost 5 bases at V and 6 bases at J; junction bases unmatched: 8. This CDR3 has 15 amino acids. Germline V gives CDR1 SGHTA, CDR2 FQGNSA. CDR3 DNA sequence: TGTGCCAGCAGCGCGGGACAGGGTGCGGGTCAGCCCCAGCATTTT. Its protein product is CASSAGQGAGQPQHF.

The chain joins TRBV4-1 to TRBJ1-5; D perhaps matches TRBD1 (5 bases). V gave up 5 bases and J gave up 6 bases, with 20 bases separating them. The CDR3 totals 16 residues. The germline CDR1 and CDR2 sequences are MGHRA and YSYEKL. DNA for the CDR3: TGCGCCAGCAGCGCCACCGGGACCAGGGTTGTTCAGCCCCAGCATTTT. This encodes CASSATGTRVVQPQHF.

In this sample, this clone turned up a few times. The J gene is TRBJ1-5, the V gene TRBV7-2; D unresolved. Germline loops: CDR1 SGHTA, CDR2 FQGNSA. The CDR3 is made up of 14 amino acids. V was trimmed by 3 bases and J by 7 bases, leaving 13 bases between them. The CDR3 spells CASSFTSRAQPQHF. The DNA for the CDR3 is TGTGCCAGCAGCTTTACGAGCCGGGCCCAGCCCCAGCATTTT.

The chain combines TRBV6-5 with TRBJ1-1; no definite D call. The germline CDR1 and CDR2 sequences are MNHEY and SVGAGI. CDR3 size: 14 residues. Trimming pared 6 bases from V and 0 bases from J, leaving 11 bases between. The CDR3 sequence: CASSQGIMNTEAFF. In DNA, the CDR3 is TGTGCCAGCAGCCAAGGGATTATGAACACTGAAGCTTTCTTT.

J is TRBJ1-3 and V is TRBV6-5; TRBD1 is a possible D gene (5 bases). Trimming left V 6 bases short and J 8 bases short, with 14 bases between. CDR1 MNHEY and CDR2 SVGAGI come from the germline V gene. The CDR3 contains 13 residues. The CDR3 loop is CASRGALSYTIYF. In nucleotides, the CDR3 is TGTGCCAGCAGAGGGGCGTTAAGTTACACCATATATTTT.

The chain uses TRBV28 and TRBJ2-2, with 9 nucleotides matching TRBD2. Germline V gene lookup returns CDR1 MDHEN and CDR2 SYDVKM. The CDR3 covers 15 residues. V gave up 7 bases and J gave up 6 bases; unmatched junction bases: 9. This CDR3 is CASTSAGGLAGELFF. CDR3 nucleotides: TGTGCCAGCACATCGGCGGGAGGGCTGGCCGGGGAGCTGTTTTTT.